What follows is one T cell receptor beta chain and its context. The antigen remains unidentified. Pooling was applied to second doses at about 4 or about 12 weeks. The protocol was immunoSEQ multiplex PCR, while the TCRdb copy is restricted to in-frame clones and leaves out a portion. The table lists 150,000 to 160,000 clones, over 70% of them singletons. The data stem from a study of T cell responses to AZD1222 COVID-19 vaccine. Broader study findings: White British people made up most donors, females outnumbered males, and clonal diversity was possibly underestimated. Baseline serology detected seropositivity in only 5 to 7 AZD1222 recipients.

In germline, CDR1 is SGHRS, CDR2 YFSETQ. The CDR3 is 15 amino acids. The V end was cut by 8 bases, the J end by 0 bases, with 12 bases between. The rearrangement links TRBV5-1 to TRBJ2-6; D might be TRBD2 (6 bases). The source is an adult who received the AZD1222 COVID-19 vaccine. The sample here was peripheral blood, taken 28 days after the second AZD1222 dose. CDR3 sequence reads: CASGTEGSGANVLTF. Here the CDR3 DNA reads TGCGCCAGTGGGACTGAGGGCTCTGGGGCCAACGTCCTGACTTTC.